This T cell receptor (beta chain) originates from a study of T cell repertoires and HLA-DP antigens. The study's findings and limits: Against one allele, clones undetected before culture averaged approximately 35%; against the other, about 51%.

Germline loops: CDR1 SGHVS, CDR2 FNYEAQ. V gave up 0 bases and J gave up 6 bases, with 7 bases separating them. This CDR3 is 13 amino acids long. Turning to this clone: Antigen: not known.

Deep-resolution sequencing targeted roughly 200,000 T cell genomes in pre-culture CD4+ samples. The protocol was immunoSEQ multiplex PCR, while the TCRdb copy is restricted to in-frame clones and leaves out a portion. The sample has approximately 86,000 clones, about 89% seen once; the top ten hold about 1.7%. Sequencing was done on a sample of CD4+ T cells from PBMCs. This receptor was obtained from a man over 45 in good health and CMV-seronegative. The chain recombines TRBV7-6 with TRBJ2-3; D is unresolved. CDR3 residues: CASSLADSDTQYF. The CDR3 nucleotides are TGTGCCAGCAGCTTAGCTGACTCTGATACGCAGTATTTT.